This TCR beta chain was sequenced in a study of blood T cell repertoires in COVID-19. Study-level background: PBMCs, B-cell-depleted T cells, or T cells provided the cDNA or gDNA that made up the material.

TCRdb's copy holds only in-frame clones and misses some; the assay was immunoSEQ multiplex PCR. The sample records around 200,000 clones, around 85% being singletons. Donors in Cohort 3 counted as recovered after two negative PCRs, clearance, or symptom resolution. The clonotype was recovered from a middle-aged man who had recovered from COVID-19. The sample consisted of PBMCs or T cells enriched from blood (not recorded which).

This CDR3 is CASSFGGQRGPGNQPQHF. The CDR3 coding sequence is TGTGCCAGCAGCTTTGGAGGTCAAAGGGGGCCGGGCAATCAGCCCCAGCATTTT. J is TRBJ1-5 and V is TRBV7-2; 7 bases agree with TRBD1. The CDR3 runs 18 residues. Germline V CDR1 and CDR2: SGHTA, FQGNSA. Trimming at V came to 3 bases and at J to 2 bases, leaving 13 bases not matched to a gene.